The TCR beta chain under discussion was sequenced for a study of CD8+ T cells in alopecia areata. Lesional scalp punch biopsies and peripheral blood were collected from alopecia areata patients. As for this clone: Its antigen is not known.

Regarding the study as a whole: Among patients, TCR sharing was less clear than in mice, a difference possibly due in part to HLA diversity in the patient population.

Looked up from germline, CDR1 is SEHNR and CDR2 is FQNEAQ (reference sequence). The CDR3 spans 14 residues. The V gene lost 4 bases and the J gene lost 3 bases, with 12 bases spanning the gap. Reverse transcribed after extraction, RNA yielded cDNA as the sequencing template. Clones were read by immunoSEQ multiplex PCR, and TCRdb kept only the in-frame ones, dropping some. The sample records over 85,000 clones, 41% being singletons. Sequenced: CD4+ T cells sorted from blood. J is TRBJ2-5 and V is TRBV7-9, with unresolved D. The clonotype was recovered from a human donor with alopecia areata. The CDR3 sequence is CASSSRNFEETQYF. CDR3 nucleotides: TGTGCCAGCAGCTCCCGGAACTTCGAAGAGACCCAGTACTTC.